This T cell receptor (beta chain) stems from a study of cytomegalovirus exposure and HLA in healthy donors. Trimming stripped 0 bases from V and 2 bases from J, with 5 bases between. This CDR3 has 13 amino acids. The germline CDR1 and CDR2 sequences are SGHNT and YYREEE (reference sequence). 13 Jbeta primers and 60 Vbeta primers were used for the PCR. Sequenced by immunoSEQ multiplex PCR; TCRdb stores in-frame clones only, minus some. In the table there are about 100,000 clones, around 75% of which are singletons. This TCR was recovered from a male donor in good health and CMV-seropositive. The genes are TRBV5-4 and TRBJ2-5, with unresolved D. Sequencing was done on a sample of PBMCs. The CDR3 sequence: CASSLVGQETQYF. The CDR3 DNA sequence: TGTGCCAGCAGCTTGGTCGGGCAAGAGACCCAGTACTTC.